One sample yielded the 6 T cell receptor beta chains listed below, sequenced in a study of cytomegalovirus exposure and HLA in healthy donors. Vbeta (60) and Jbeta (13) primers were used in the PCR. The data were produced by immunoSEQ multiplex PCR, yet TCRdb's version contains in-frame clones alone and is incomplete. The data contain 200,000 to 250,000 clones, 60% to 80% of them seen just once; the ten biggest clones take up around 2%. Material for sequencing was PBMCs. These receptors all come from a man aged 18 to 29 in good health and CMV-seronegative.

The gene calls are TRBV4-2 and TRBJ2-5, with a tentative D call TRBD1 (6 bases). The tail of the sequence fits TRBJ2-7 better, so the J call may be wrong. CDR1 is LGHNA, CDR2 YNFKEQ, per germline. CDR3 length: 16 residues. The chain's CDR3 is CASSQEADRSPYEQYF. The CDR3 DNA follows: TGTGCCAGCAGCCAAGAAGCCGACAGGTCCCCCTACGAGCAGTACTTC.

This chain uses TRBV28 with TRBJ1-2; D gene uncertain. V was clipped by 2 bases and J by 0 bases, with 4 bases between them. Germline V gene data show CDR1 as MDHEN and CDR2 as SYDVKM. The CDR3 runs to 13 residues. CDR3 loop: CASSLITNYGYTF. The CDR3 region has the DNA TGTGCCAGCAGTTTAATAACTAACTATGGCTACACCTTC.

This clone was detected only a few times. CDR3: CASSMAGGTGETQYF. The CDR3 nucleotides read TGTGCCAGTAGTATGGCAGGGGGGACAGGGGAGACCCAGTACTTC. V is TRBV19 and J is TRBJ2-5; 9 bases fit TRBD1. The CDR3 contains 15 residues. The V gene end was trimmed by 3 bases and the J gene end by 5 bases; junction bases not matched to a gene: 7. Germline CDR1 LNHDA, CDR2 SQIVND (reference sequence).

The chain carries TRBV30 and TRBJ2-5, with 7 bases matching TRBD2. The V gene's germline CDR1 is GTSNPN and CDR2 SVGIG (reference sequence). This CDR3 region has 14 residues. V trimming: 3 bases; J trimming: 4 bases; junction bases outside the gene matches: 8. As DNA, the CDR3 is TGTGCCTGGAGCGTATCATCTAGCGGAGAGACCCAGTACTTC. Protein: CAWSVSSSGETQYF.

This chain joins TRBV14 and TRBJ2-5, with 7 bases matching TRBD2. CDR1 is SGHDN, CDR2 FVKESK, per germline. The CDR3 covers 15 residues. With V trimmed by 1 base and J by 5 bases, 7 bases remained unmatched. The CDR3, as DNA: TGTGCCAGCAGCCAAGGCCCGGGACTATGGGAGACCCAGTACTTC. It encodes CASSQGPGLWETQYF.

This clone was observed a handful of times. CDR3 sequence: CASNGRTAGTLTTGELFF. CDR3 nucleotides: TGTGCCAGCAATGGAAGGACCGCCGGGACTCTTACCACCGGGGAGCTGTTTTTT. The chain has TRBV28 and TRBJ2-2, with a possible D match to TRBD2 (6 bases). The V and J ends lost 7 bases and 4 bases respectively, with 25 bases between them. CDR3 length: 18 amino acids. Germline V gene data show CDR1 as MDHEN and CDR2 as SYDVKM.